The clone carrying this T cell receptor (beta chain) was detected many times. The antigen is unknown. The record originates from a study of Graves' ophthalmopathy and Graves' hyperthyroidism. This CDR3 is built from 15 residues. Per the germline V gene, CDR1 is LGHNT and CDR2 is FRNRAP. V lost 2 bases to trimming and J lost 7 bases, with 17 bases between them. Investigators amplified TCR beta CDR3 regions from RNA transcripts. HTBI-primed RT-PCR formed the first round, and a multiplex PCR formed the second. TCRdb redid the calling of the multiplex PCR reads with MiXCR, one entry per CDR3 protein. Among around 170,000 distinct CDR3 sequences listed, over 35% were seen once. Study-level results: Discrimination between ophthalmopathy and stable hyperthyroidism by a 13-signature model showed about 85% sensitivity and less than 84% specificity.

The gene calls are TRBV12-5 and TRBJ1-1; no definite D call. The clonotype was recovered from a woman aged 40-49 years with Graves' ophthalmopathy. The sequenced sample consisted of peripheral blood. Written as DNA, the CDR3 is TGTGCTAGTGGTTTGTCGGCCAGGCCCCAGGATGAAGCTTTCTTT. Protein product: CASGLSARPQDEAFF.